The rows below give T cell receptor beta chains drawn from one sample of a study of T cell repertoires in cytomegalovirus infection. MiXCR, applied by TCRdb to the reads, yields one record per CDR3 protein. Altogether 310,000 or so distinct CDR3 sequences are present, roughly a sixth being singletons, with the ten largest covering around 12%. Sample: PBMCs. These receptors were obtained from a human donor in good health (CMV status not recorded). Some clones in this sample may be carry-over from other donors' samples. The CDR3 runs from the conserved cysteine through the conserved F or W. Each record gives: V gene, J gene, CDR3 length, clone size, D gene, CDR3 DNA, CDR3 protein. The D gene is left open where the match is weak. The size of a clone is reported for some rows only, either as once, few or many, or as a class for expanded clones.

TRBV4-3	TRBJ2-7	15	few	TRBD1	TGCGCCAGCAGCCAAGATTGGGACAGTAGTATTGAGCAGTACTTC	CASSQDWDSSIEQYF
TRBV28	TRBJ1-5	19	few	.	TGTGCCAGCAGTTTCCCTCCATATTCTCCAGGGAGAGGCAATCAGCCCCAGCATTTT	CASSFPPYSPGRGNQPQHF
TRBV7-9	TRBJ2-3	17	many	TRBD1	TGTGCCAGCAGCTTCGAGGGACACACAGGGGCCGGGGATACGCAGTATTTT	CASSFEGHTGAGDTQYF
TRBV5-1	TRBJ1-1	15	few	.	TGCGCCAGCAGCTTGGAAGCGGGGGTGCGGACTGAAGCTTTCTTT	CASSLEAGVRTEAFF
TRBV28	TRBJ2-4	14	.	.	TGTGCCAGCAGTTTGGGTTTGGCCCGGGGCATTCAGTACTTC	CASSLGLARGIQYF
TRBV5-4	TRBJ2-1	14	few	.	TGTGCCAGCAGCTTGGGGACTCTCTACAATGAGCAGTTCTTC	CASSLGTLYNEQFF
TRBV7-2	TRBJ2-5	15	many	TRBD1	TGTGCCAGCAGCCCCGGGGACAGGGCGAGGGAGACCCAGTACTTC	CASSPGDRARETQYF
TRBV15	TRBJ1-5	15	few	.	TGTGCCACCCGGGCGGGGGGGTCGGTCAATCAGCCCCAGCATTTT	CATRAGGSVNQPQHF
TRBV27	TRBJ2-7	16	.	.	TGTGCCAGCAGTTTAATGGGACTTCCCCAGTCCTACGAGCAGTACTTC	CASSLMGLPQSYEQYF
TRBV5-6	TRBJ2-1	14	.	.	TGTGCCAGCATCCTGATGGGCAGCTACAATGAGCAGTTCTTC	CASILMGSYNEQFF
TRBV18	TRBJ2-5	14	.	.	TGTGCCAGCTCACCACCGAACGGGGAGGAGACCCAGTACTTC	CASSPPNGEETQYF
TRBV18	TRBJ1-2	17	few	TRBD1	TGTGCCAGCTCACTAACCGGGACAGGGGGCGAGTTCTATGGCTACACCTTC	CASSLTGTGGEFYGYTF
TRBV2	TRBJ1-1	14	.	.	TGTGCCAGCAGTGAGAACGAGAAAGGCACTGAAGCTTTCTTT	CASSENEKGTEAFF
TRBV7-2	TRBJ2-5	14	many	.	TGTGCCAGCAGCTTAAACGGCTGGGGGGAGACCCAGTACTTC	CASSLNGWGETQYF
TRBV19	TRBJ1-5	15	many	TRBD1	TGTGCCAGTTCCGGGGACAGGGGATTCGGGCAGCCCCAGCATTTT	CASSGDRGFGQPQHF
TRBV6-2/TRBV6-3	TRBJ2-7	14	.	TRBD1	TGTGCCAGCAGTTACGGGGACAGGGGCTACGAGCAGTACTTC	CASSYGDRGYEQYF
TRBV28	TRBJ2-7	12	.	TRBD1	TGTGCCAGCAGTGGGACAGGGGACGAGCAGTACTTC	CASSGTGDEQYF
TRBV2	TRBJ1-5	14	few	TRBD1	TGTGCCAGCGCTCCAGGGGGGTGGGTGGAACCCCAGCATTTT	CASAPGGWVEPQHF
TRBV15	TRBJ2-4	13	.	.	TGTGCCACCAGCAGAGATACAGGGTTGGTTCAGTACTTC	CATSRDTGLVQYF
TRBV20-1	TRBJ2-5	13	few	.	TGCAGTGCTAGGGGGGGGGCCGGGGAGACCCAGTACTTC	CSARGGAGETQYF
TRBV2	TRBJ1-1	14	.	.	TGTGCCAGCAGCGAGACAGGATATGGGACTGAAGCTTTCTTT	CASSETGYGTEAFF
TRBV27	TRBJ1-5	15	.	TRBD1	TGTGCCAGCAACCCGGACAGGTACAGCAATCAGCCCCAGCATTTT	CASNPDRYSNQPQHF
TRBV4-2	TRBJ2-2	15	few	TRBD2	TGTGCCAGCTCCGGGACTAGCGGGGGAACCGGGGAGCTGTTTTTT	CASSGTSGGTGELFF
TRBV4-3	TRBJ1-2	15	few	.	TGCGCCAGCAGCCAAGATAACGGGGTATCCTATGGCTACACCTTC	CASSQDNGVSYGYTF
TRBV7-9	TRBJ1-2	12	many	TRBD1	TGTGCCAGCAGCTCTGACAGGGATGGCTACACCTTC	CASSSDRDGYTF
TRBV29-1	TRBJ2-2	12	few	.	TGCAGCGTTGACACCGACACCGGGGAGCTGTTTTTT	CSVDTDTGELFF
TRBV7-9	TRBJ1-1	13	.	.	TGTGCCAGCCGAACATCCTGGACCACTGAAGCTTTCTTT	CASRTSWTTEAFF
TRBV12-3/TRBV12-4	TRBJ2-1	15	.	TRBD2	TGTGCCAGCAGTTTACAGCGGGGGGGTTTCGATGAGCAGTTCTTC	CASSLQRGGFDEQFF
TRBV5-1	TRBJ2-7	15	.	.	TGCGCCAGCAGCAGGAACGGACGGACCTACTACGAGCAGTACTTC	CASSRNGRTYYEQYF
TRBV6-2/TRBV6-3	TRBJ2-5	17	many	.	TGTGCCAGCAGTTACTCGTTAGTCCAGGGATTCCAAGAGACCCAGTACTTC	CASSYSLVQGFQETQYF
TRBV9	TRBJ1-5	16	few	.	TGTGCCAGCAGCGTCGGGGACACCGGCGGTAATCAGCCCCAGCATTTT	CASSVGDTGGNQPQHF
TRBV6-6	TRBJ1-2	16	.	.	TGTGCCAGCAGTTACTCGATGACGGGTGACGCCTATGGCTACACCTTC	CASSYSMTGDAYGYTF
TRBV6-5	TRBJ1-1	16	.	.	TGTGCCAGCAGTTACTTGACTTTGACAGTGAACACTGAAGCTTTCTTT	CASSYLTLTVNTEAFF
TRBV6-1	TRBJ1-6	13	many	.	TGTGCCAGCAGCCCAAGGGGGGGATCACCCCTCCACTTT	CASSPRGGSPLHF
TRBV28	TRBJ2-5	16	many	TRBD1	TGTGCCAGCAGCCCCCCCGGGACAGGGGACTTGGAGACCCAGTACTTC	CASSPPGTGDLETQYF
TRBV6-4	TRBJ1-2	13	few	TRBD1	TGTGCCAGCAGGCCAACGGACAGGGGTGGCTACACCTTC	CASRPTDRGGYTF
TRBV5-6	TRBJ1-1	16	few	.	TGTGCCAGCAGCTTGTTCGGGGGGCGAGTGAACACTGAAGCTTTCTTT	CASSLFGGRVNTEAFF
TRBV7-2	TRBJ2-7	14	many	.	TGTGCCAGCAGCCAAAACCCCCTTTCCTACGAGCAGTACTTC	CASSQNPLSYEQYF
TRBV20-1	TRBJ2-3	13	once	.	TGCAGTGCTAGAGTACAGGGTCCAGATACGCAGTATTTT	CSARVQGPDTQYF
TRBV6-5	TRBJ1-6	14	few	TRBD1	TGTGCCAGCAGTTACACAGGGGGAAGTTCACCCCTCCACTTT	CASSYTGGSSPLHF
TRBV27	TRBJ1-2	17	once	TRBD1	TGTGCCAGCAGTTTATCTCTGGGACAGGGGGTTGGCTATGGCTACACCTTC	CASSLSLGQGVGYGYTF
TRBV4-2	TRBJ2-1	15	.	TRBD2	TGTGCCAGCAGCCCGGGACTAGCGGCCCACAATGAGCAGTTCTTC	CASSPGLAAHNEQFF
TRBV9	TRBJ1-1	16	.	.	TGTGCCAGCAGCGTTTATGATCGACGAAGCTCCACTGAAGCTTTCTTT	CASSVYDRRSSTEAFF
TRBV24-1	TRBJ1-2	15	.	TRBD1	TGTGCCACCAGTGATTTGACCGGGACAGGGGGTAGCTACACCTTC	CATSDLTGTGGSYTF
TRBV10-3	TRBJ2-3	13	few	.	TGTGCCATCAGTGAGACCAACATGGATACGCAGTATTTT	CAISETNMDTQYF
TRBV7-2	TRBJ2-3	16	many	TRBD2	TGTGCCAGCAGCCTGTTAGCGGGGGGGTTGGCAGATACGCAGTATTTT	CASSLLAGGLADTQYF
TRBV7-9	TRBJ1-1	17	many	.	TGTGCCAGCAGCTTAGGATCGGGACATCTACTGAACACTGAAGCTTTCTTT	CASSLGSGHLLNTEAFF
TRBV12-3/TRBV12-4	TRBJ2-1	16	many	.	TGTGCCAGCAGTTTAGAGGCGGGCGGCGGCTACAATGAGCAGTTCTTC	CASSLEAGGGYNEQFF
TRBV15	TRBJ1-5	15	many	TRBD1	TGTGCCACCAGCAGAGGACAGGGGCTTTATCAGCCCCAGCATTTT	CATSRGQGLYQPQHF
TRBV7-2	TRBJ1-1	13	many	.	TGTGCCAGCAGCAACGGCCTGAACACTGAAGCTTTCTTT	CASSNGLNTEAFF
TRBV12-3/TRBV12-4	TRBJ2-1	15	.	TRBD1	TGTGCCAGCACCCTTAGACAGGGGCAGAACAATGAGCAGTTCTTC	CASTLRQGQNNEQFF
TRBV12-3/TRBV12-4	TRBJ2-1	18	many	TRBD2	TGTGCCAGCAGTTTGGTTCGGCTAGCGGGGGGGCTAGGCAATGAGCAGTTCTTC	CASSLVRLAGGLGNEQFF
TRBV24-1	TRBJ2-3	13	.	.	TGTGCCACCAGTGACGGGCCCACAGATACGCAGTATTTT	CATSDGPTDTQYF